This T cell receptor beta chain was recorded in a study of T-cell memory formation after mild COVID-19. Background on the study: TCR clusters were largely donor specific. Overall study findings and caveats: The study found balanced CD4/CD8 in clones contracting day 15 to 85 and a CD4+ lean in later expanders. CD4+ contracting clones were mainly CM and EM; CD8+ ones, EMRA.

With constant-segment primers, 5'RACE yielded cDNA libraries of TCR alpha and TCR beta that carried sample barcodes and UMIs. Each CDR3 protein is one row after TCRdb ran MiXCR on the 5' RACE reads. The data show approximately 480,000 distinct CDR3 sequences, with approximately 18% seen just once and 9% to 15% held by the top ten. This clonotype appeared once. Its antigen is not identified. Germline-derived CDR1 and CDR2 are KGHSH and LQKENI. The CDR3 extends over 16 amino acids. V was clipped by 2 bases and J by 0 bases, with 11 bases between them. The receptor's source is an adult woman who had mild COVID-19 (a few samples of this study predate the infection). Cell type and time point are not known. The sample comprised PBMCs or a T cell subset sorted from them (not recorded which). The chain has TRBV18 and TRBJ2-1; TRBD1 or TRBD2 may be the D gene (5 bases each). The CDR3 protein is CASSPEGLSSYNEQFF. For the CDR3, the DNA is TGTGCCAGCTCACCAGAGGGGCTAAGCTCCTACAATGAGCAGTTCTTC.